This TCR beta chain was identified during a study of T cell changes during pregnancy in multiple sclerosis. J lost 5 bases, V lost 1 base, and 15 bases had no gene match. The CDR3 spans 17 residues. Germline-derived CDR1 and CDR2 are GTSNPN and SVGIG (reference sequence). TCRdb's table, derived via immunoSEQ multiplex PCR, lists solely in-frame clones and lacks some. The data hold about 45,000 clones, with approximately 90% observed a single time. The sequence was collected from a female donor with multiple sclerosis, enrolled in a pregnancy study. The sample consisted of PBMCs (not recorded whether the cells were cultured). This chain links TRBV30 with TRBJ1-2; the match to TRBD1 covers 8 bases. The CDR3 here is CAWSEGAWTGSLYGYTF. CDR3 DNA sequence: TGTGCCTGGAGTGAAGGGGCATGGACAGGGTCGCTGTATGGCTACACCTTC.